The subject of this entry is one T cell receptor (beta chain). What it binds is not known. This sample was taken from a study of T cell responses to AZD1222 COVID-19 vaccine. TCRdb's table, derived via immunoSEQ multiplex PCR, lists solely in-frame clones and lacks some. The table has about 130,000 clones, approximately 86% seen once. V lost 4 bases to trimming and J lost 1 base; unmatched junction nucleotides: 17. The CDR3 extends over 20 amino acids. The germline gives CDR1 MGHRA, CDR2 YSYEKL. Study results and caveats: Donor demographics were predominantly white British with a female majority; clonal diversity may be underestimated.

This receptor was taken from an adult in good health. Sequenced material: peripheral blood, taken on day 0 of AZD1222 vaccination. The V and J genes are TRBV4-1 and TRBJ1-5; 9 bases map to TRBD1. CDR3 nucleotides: TGCGCCAGCAGCCGGCAAACCGGGACAGGGAACGTTGGAAGCAATCAGCCCCAGCATTTT. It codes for CASSRQTGTGNVGSNQPQHF.